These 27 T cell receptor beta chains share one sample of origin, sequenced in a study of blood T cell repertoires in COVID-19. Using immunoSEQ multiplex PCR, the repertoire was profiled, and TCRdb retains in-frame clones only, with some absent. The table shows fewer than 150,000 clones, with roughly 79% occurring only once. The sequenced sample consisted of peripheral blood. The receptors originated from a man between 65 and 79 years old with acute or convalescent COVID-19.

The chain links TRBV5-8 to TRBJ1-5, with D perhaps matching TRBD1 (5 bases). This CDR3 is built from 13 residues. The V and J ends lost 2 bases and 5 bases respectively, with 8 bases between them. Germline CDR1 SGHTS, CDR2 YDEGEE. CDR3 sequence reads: CASSLGAYQPQHF. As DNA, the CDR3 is TGTGCCAGCAGCTTAGGGGCGTATCAGCCCCAGCATTTT.

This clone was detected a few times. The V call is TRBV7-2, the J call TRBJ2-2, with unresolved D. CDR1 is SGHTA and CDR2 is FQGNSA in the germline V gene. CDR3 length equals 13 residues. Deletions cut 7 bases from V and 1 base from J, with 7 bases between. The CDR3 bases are TGTGCCAGCACCCCTTGGAACACCGGGGAGCTGTTTTTT. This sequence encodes CASTPWNTGELFF.

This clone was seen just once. CDR3 amino acids: CATSRGTGETQYF. The CDR3 coding sequence is TGTGCCACCAGCAGAGGGACAGGGGAGACCCAGTACTTC. This chain connects TRBV15 to TRBJ2-5, with 8 nucleotides matching TRBD1. The CDR3 is 13 amino acids. The V gene's germline CDR1 is LNHNV and CDR2 YYDKDF (reference sequence). J lost 5 bases, V lost 1 base, and 0 bases had no gene match.

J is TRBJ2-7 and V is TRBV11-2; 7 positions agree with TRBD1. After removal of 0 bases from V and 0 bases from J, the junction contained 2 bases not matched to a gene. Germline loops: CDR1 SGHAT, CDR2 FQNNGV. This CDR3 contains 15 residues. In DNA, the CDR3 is TGTGCCAGCAGCTTAGAACAGGGGCGCTCCTACGAGCAGTACTTC. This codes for CASSLEQGRSYEQYF.

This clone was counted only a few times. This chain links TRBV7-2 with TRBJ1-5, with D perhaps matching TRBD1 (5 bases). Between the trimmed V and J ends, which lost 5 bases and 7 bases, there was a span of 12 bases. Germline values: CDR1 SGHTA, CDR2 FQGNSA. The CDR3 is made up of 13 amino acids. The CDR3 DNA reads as TGTGCCAGCAGCGAACAGGCTTGGCAGCCCCAGCATTTT. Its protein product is CASSEQAWQPQHF.

The CDR3 region is CASSHRQGPNSPLHF. The DNA of the CDR3 is TGTGCCAGCAGCCACCGACAGGGGCCGAATTCACCCCTCCACTTT. This chain uses TRBV6-5 with TRBJ1-6; 8 positions match TRBD1. Germline CDR1 and CDR2: MNHEY and SVGAGI. The CDR3 spans 15 residues. The junction had 8 bases not matched to a gene; V was cut back by 6 bases and J by 7 bases.

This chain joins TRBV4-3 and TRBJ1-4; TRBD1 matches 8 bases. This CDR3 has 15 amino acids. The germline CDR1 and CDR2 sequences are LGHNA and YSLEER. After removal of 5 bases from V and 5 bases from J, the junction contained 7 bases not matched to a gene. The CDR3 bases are TGCGCCAGCAGCTTCTCCGGGACAGGAAATGAAAAACTGTTTTTT. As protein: CASSFSGTGNEKLFF.

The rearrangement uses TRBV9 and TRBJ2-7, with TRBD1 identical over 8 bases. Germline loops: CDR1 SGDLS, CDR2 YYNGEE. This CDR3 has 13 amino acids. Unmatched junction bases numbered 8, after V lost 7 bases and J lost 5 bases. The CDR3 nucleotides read TGTGCCAGCGAAGGACAGGGTGAGGACGAGCAGTACTTC. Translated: CASEGQGEDEQYF.

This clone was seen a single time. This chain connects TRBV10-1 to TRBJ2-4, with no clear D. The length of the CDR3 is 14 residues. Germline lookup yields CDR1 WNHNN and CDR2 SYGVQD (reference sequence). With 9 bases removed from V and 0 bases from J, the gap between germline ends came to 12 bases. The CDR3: CASRDGEAKNIQYF. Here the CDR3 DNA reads TGCGCCAGTAGAGACGGAGAAGCCAAAAACATTCAGTACTTC.

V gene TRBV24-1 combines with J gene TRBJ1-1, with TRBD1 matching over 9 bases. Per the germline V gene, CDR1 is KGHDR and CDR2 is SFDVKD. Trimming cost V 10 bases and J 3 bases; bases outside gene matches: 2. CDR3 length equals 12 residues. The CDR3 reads CATGQGDTEAFF. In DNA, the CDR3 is TGTGCCACGGGACAGGGTGACACTGAAGCTTTCTTT.

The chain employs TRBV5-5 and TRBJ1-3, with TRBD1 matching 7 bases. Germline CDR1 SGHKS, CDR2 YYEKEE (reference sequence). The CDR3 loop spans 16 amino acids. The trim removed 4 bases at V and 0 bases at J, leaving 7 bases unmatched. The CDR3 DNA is TGTGCCAGCAGCCTGGGAGGGGGCAACTCTGGAAACACCATATATTTT. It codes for CASSLGGGNSGNTIYF.

The CDR3 bases are TGCGCCAGCAGCAGGGGGGGCCAGGGACAATCACCCCTCCACTTT. This codes for CASSRGGQGQSPLHF. The chain is built from TRBV5-1 and TRBJ1-6; a weak D match, TRBD1 (6 bases). This CDR3 contains 15 residues. Deletions cut 4 bases from V and 10 bases from J, with 18 bases between. The germline CDR1 and CDR2 sequences are SGHRS and YFSETQ.

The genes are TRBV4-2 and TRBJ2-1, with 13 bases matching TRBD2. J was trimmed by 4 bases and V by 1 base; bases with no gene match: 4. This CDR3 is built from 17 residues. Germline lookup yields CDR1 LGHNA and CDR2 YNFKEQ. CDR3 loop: CASSQATSGGLYNEQFF. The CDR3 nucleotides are TGTGCCAGCAGCCAAGCGACTAGCGGGGGGCTATACAATGAGCAGTTCTTC.

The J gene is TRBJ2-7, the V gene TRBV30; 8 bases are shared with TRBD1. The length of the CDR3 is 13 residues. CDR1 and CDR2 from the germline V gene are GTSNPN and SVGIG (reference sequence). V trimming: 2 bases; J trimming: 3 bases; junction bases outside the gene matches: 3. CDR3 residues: CAWSQGAGYEQYF. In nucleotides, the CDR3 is TGTGCCTGGAGTCAGGGGGCAGGCTACGAGCAGTACTTC. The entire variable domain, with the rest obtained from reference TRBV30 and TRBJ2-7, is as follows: SQTIHQWPATLVQPVGSPLSLECTVEGTSNPNLYWYRQAAGRGLQLLFYSVGIGQISSEVPQNLSASRPQDRQFILSSKKLLLSDSGFYLCAWSQGAGYEQYFGPGTRLTVT.

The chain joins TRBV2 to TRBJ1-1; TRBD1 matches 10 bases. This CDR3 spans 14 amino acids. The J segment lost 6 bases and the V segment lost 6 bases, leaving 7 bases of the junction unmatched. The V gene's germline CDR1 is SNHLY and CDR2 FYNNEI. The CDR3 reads CASRYRTGGPEAFF. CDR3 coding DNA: TGTGCCAGCAGATACCGGACAGGGGGACCTGAAGCTTTCTTT.

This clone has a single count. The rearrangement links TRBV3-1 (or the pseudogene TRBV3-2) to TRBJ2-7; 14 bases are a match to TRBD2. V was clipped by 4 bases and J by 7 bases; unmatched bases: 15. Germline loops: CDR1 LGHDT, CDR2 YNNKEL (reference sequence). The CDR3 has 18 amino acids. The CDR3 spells CASSPYSPGLAGGGEQYF. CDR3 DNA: TGTGCCAGCAGCCCCTATTCTCCCGGACTAGCGGGGGGAGGTGAGCAGTACTTC.

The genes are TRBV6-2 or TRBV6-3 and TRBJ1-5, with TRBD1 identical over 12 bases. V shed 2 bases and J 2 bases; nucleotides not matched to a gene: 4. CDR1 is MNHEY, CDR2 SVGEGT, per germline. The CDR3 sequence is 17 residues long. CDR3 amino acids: CASSYPGQGAGNQPQHF. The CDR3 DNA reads TGTGCCAGCAGTTACCCGGGACAGGGGGCCGGCAATCAGCCCCAGCATTTT.

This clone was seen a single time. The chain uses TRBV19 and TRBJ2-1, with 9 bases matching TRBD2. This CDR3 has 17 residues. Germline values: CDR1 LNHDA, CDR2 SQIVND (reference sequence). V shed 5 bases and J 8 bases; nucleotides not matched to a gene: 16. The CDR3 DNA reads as TGTGCCAGTAGTGAGCCCCACTCGCGGGGGGGCCTGGATGAGCAGTTCTTC. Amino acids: CASSEPHSRGGLDEQFF.

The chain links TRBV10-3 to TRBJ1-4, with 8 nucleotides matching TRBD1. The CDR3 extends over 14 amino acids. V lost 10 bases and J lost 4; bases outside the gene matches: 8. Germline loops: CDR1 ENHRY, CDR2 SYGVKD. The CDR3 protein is CATTRDRGNEKLFF. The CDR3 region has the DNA TGTGCCACCACCCGTGACAGGGGTAATGAAAAACTGTTTTTT.

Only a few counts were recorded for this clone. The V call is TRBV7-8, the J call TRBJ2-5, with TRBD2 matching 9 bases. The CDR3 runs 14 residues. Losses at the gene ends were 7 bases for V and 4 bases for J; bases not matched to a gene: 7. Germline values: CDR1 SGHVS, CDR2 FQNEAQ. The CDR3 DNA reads TGTGCCAGCAACCCACGGACTAGCGCAGAGACCCAGTACTTC. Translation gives CASNPRTSAETQYF.

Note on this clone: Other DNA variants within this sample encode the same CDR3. The CDR3 protein is CASSQLGQAYNSPLHF. In DNA form, the CDR3 reads TGCGCCAGCAGCCAACTGGGGCAGGCGTATAATTCACCCCTCCACTTT. The V and J genes are TRBV4-3 and TRBJ1-6, with a possible D match to TRBD1 (5 bases). The CDR3 spans 16 residues. From germline, CDR1 is LGHNA and CDR2 YSLEER. Trimming removed 2 bases at V and 4 bases at J, with 12 bases between.

The CDR3: CASSLQGEEGYTF. CDR3 nucleotides: TGTGCCAGCAGCCTACAGGGAGAGGAAGGCTACACCTTC. The chain has TRBV7-9 and TRBJ1-2; tentative D call: TRBD1 (6 bases). The CDR3 length is 13 residues. Per the germline V gene, CDR1 is SEHNR and CDR2 is FQNEAQ (reference sequence). The V end was cut by 5 bases, the J end by 8 bases, with 15 bases between.

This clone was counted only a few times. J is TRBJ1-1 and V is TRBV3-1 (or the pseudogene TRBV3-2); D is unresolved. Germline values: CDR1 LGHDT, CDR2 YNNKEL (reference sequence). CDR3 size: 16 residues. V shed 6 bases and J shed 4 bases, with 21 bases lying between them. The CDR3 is CASRPPREGEGTEAFF. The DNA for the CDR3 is TGTGCCAGCAGACCACCTCGGGAGGGCGAGGGCACTGAAGCTTTCTTT.

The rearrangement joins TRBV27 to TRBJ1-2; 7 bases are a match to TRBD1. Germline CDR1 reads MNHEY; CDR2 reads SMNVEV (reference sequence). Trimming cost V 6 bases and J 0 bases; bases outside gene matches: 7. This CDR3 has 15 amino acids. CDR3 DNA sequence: TGTGCCAGCAGCCGACAGGGCTCAGCTAACTATGGCTACACCTTC. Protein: CASSRQGSANYGYTF.

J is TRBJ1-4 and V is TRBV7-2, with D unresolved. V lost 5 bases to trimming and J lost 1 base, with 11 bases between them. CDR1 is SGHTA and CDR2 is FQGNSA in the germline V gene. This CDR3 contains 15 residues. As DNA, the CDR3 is TGTGCCAGCAGCACTCCGCCTCAAACTAATGAAAAACTGTTTTTT. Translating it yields CASSTPPQTNEKLFF.

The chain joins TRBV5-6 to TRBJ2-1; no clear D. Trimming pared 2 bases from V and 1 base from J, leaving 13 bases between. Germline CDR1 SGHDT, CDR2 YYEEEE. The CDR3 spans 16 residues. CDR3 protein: CASSFLMVGSYNEQFF. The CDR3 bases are TGTGCCAGCAGCTTTCTTATGGTCGGTTCCTACAATGAGCAGTTCTTC.

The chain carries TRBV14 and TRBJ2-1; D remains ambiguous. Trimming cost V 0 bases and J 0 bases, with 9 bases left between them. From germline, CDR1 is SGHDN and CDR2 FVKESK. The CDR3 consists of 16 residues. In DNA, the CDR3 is TGTGCCAGCAGCCAAGACATCTCGAGCTCCTACAATGAGCAGTTCTTC. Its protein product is CASSQDISSSYNEQFF.